One sample yielded the 2 T cell receptor beta chains listed below, sequenced in a study of Ad26.COV2.S vaccination and SARS-CoV-2 variants. The table came from immunoSEQ multiplex PCR; TCRdb's copy has only in-frame clones and leaves some out. The table records 97,000 or so clones, around 81% of them present only once. The sample was peripheral blood, taken after recovery from COVID-19. The receptors originated from a human donor who had recovered from COVID-19.

The rearrangement links TRBV27 to TRBJ1-1; tentative D call: TRBD1 (5 bases). CDR3 length equals 14 residues. From germline, CDR1 is MNHEY and CDR2 SMNVEV (reference sequence). Trimming pared 3 bases from V and 3 bases from J, leaving 11 bases between. CDR3 residues: CASSFLGGDTEAFF. The DNA of the CDR3 is TGTGCCAGCAGTTTTCTGGGGGGGGACACTGAAGCTTTCTTT.

This chain links TRBV14 with TRBJ1-2, with TRBD1 as a possible D gene (6 bases). Germline CDR1 and CDR2: SGHDN and FVKESK. With 1 base removed from V and 8 bases from J, the gap between germline ends came to 14 bases. CDR3 size: 14 residues. CDR3 residues: CASSQVQGRYGYTF. Here the CDR3 DNA reads TGTGCCAGCAGCCAAGTGCAGGGGCGGTACGGCTACACCTTC.